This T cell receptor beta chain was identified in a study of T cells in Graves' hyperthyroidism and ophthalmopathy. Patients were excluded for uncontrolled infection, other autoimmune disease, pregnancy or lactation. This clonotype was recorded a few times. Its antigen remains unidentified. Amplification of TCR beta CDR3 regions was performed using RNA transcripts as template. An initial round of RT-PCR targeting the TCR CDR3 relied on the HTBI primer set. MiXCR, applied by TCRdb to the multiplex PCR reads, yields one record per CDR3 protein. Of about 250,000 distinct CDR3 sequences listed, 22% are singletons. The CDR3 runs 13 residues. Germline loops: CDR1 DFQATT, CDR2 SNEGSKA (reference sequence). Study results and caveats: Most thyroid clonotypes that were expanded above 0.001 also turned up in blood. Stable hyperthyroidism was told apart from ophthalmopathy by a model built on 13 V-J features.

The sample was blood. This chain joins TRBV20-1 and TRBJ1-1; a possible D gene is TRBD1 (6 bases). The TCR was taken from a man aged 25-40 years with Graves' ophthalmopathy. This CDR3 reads CRPQGPGNTEAFF. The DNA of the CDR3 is TGCAGGCCACAGGGACCAGGGAACACTGAAGCTTTCTTT.